The present T cell receptor (beta chain) was sequenced within a study of blood T cell repertoires in COVID-19. TCRdb's copy holds only in-frame clones and misses some; the assay was immunoSEQ multiplex PCR. The data hold roughly 200,000 clones, with roughly 90% observed a single time. The sequence was obtained from a woman aged 40 to 50 who had recovered from COVID-19. What was sequenced was peripheral blood.

CDR3 protein: CASSIGGTGGREQYF. CDR3 in DNA: TGTGCCAGTAGTATCGGCGGGACAGGGGGCCGCGAGCAGTACTTC. This sequence joins TRBV19 and TRBJ2-7, with TRBD1 matching over 12 bases. The germline CDR1 and CDR2 sequences are LNHDA and SQIVND (reference sequence). V lost 3 bases to trimming and J lost 6 bases; unmatched junction nucleotides: 6. The CDR3 contains 15 residues.